What follows are 18 T cell receptor beta chains derived from one specimen sequenced in a study of T cells in women clearing cervical HPV infection. Assay: immunoSEQ multiplex PCR; the TCRdb copy retains only in-frame clones and omits some. This listing includes some 30,000 clones. The sequenced material came from blood buffy coat. These receptors were taken from a woman aged 18 to 69 with a cervical HPV16 infection that either progressed to CIN3+ or cleared (not recorded which).

Details on this clone: The sequenced fragment ends 3 residues before the CDR3 boundary, so the rest is inferred from the germline J gene. The chain joins TRBV27 to TRBJ2-5; tentative D call: TRBD2 (6 bases). CDR1 MNHEY and CDR2 SMNVEV come from the germline V gene (reference sequence). Trimming took 5 bases from V and 4 from J, leaving 17 bases between them. The length of the CDR3 is 15 residues. The covered CDR3 bases are TGTGCCAGCAGTGACCCAGGTCGGGGAGGAGAGACC. Translation gives CASSDPGRGGET. The full CDR3 reads CASSDPGRGGETQYF.

Comments on this clone: Read data end 3 residues before the CDR3 end; the end is taken from the germline J gene. V gene TRBV20-1 combines with J gene TRBJ1-1; 7 bases fit TRBD1. Germline V lookup: CDR1 DFQATT, CDR2 SNEGSKA (reference sequence). V was pared by 0 bases and J by 5 bases, with 12 bases of the junction left unmatched. There are 16 residues in the CDR3. CDR3 bases read: TGCAGTGCTAGAGATATCCGGTCAGGGGGAAGTACTGAA. Translated: CSARDIRSGGSTE. The full CDR3 protein reads CSARDIRSGGSTEAFF.

On this clone itself: The read terminates 3 residues ahead of where the CDR3 ends, so the germline J gene completes it. V and J are TRBV19 and TRBJ2-4, with a possible D match to TRBD2 (8 bases). The germline V gene encodes CDR1 LNHDA and CDR2 SQIVND (reference sequence). The CDR3 is 15 amino acids. The CDR3 bases that were read are TGTGCCAGTAGCCTGACTAGCGAGGGGGCAGAGACT. Translated, it gives CASSLTSEGAET. In full, the CDR3 is CASSLTSEGAETQYF.

Remarks on this clone: The read finishes 3 residues shy of the CDR3 end, and the germline J gene is used to complete it. V usage is TRBV20-1 and J usage is TRBJ1-2; D is possibly TRBD1 (6 bases). Germline V gene sequence: CDR1 DFQATT, CDR2 SNEGSKA (reference sequence). Trimming removed 3 bases from V and 0 bases from J, with 14 bases in between. This CDR3 has 15 residues. This CDR3 reads CSASKLGGANYGYTF. The sequenced CDR3 bases are TGCAGTGCTAGTAAATTAGGGGGAGCTAACTATGGC.

With respect to this clone: The CDR3 end falls 3 residues outside the read, so it is completed with the germline J gene. The chain uses TRBV5-5 and TRBJ1-5; D uncertain. The length of the CDR3 is 15 residues. The germline V gene has CDR1 SGHKS and CDR2 YYEKEE (reference sequence). Trimming removed 4 bases at V and 3 bases at J, with 14 bases between. The part of the CDR3 DNA that was read is TGTGCCAGCAGCCCCAGCGGAGGGCCCAATCAGCCC. As protein: CASSPSGGPNQP. The entire CDR3 reads CASSPSGGPNQPQHF.

Worth noting for this clone: The sequence runs out 3 residues before the end of the CDR3; the remainder is reconstructed from the germline J gene. V and J are TRBV12-5 and TRBJ1-4; D perhaps matches TRBD1 (5 bases). Germline CDR1 LGHNT, CDR2 FRNRAP. The germline V and J ends were trimmed by 11 bases and 6 bases, with 16 bases remaining between them. The length of the CDR3 is 13 residues. This chain's CDR3 is CAGTGGADEKLFF. Incomplete CDR3 DNA: TGTGCTGGAACAGGAGGGGCAGATGAAAAA.

As to this clone: The sequenced fragment ends 3 residues before the CDR3 boundary, so the rest is inferred from the germline J gene. V gene TRBV5-1 combines with J gene TRBJ2-1; D might be TRBD1 (5 bases). Trimming took off 1 base at V and 3 bases at J, with 17 bases between the two ends. The CDR3 has 17 amino acids. In germline, CDR1 is SGHRS, CDR2 YFSETQ. The sequenced part of the CDR3 DNA is TGCGCCAGCAGCTTGAGGGCAGGGTATTTCATCTACAATGAG. Amino acids: CASSLRAGYFIYNE. The entire CDR3 protein is CASSLRAGYFIYNEQFF.

Of note for this clone: The read terminates 3 residues before the CDR3 end, so the remaining end is supplied by the germline J gene. V gene TRBV19 combines with J gene TRBJ2-7; 7 nucleotides match TRBD1. The CDR3 totals 13 residues. V gave up 5 bases and J gave up 4 bases; unmatched junction bases: 5. Germline V lookup: CDR1 LNHDA, CDR2 SQIVND (reference sequence). The sequenced part of the CDR3 DNA is TGTGCCAGTAGTGAACAGGGGCCTTACGAG. It specifies CASSEQGPYE. The full CDR3 reads CASSEQGPYEQYF.

On this clone: The read ends 3 residues shy of where the CDR3 ends; the end is completed using the germline J gene. The chain recombines TRBV20-1 with TRBJ2-7; TRBD1 matches at 8 bases. V lost 6 bases to trimming and J lost 3 bases; unmatched junction nucleotides: 10. From germline, CDR1 is DFQATT and CDR2 SNEGSKA (reference sequence). This CDR3 is 14 amino acids long. CDR3 DNA (partial): TGCAGTGCCTTACGGACAGGGAGCGTCTACGAG. It codes for CSALRTGSVYE. The entire CDR3 protein is CSALRTGSVYEQYF.

In the case of this clone: The CDR3 is cut off 3 residues early in the read; its end comes from the germline J gene. This chain connects TRBV20-1 to TRBJ1-4, with 8 bases lining up with TRBD1. The CDR3 consists of 16 residues. Germline CDR1 DFQATT, CDR2 SNEGSKA (reference sequence). CDR3 bases read: TGCAGTGCTAGCAGGGGGACAGGCCGGGATAATTCGGCA. Translating it yields CSASRGTGRDNSA. The full CDR3 is CSASRGTGRDNSALFF.

Concerning this clone: The read terminates 3 residues ahead of where the CDR3 ends, so the germline J gene completes it. This chain uses TRBV11-2 with TRBJ2-7, with D possibly matching TRBD1 (6 bases). Germline-derived CDR1 and CDR2 are SGHAT and FQNNGV. This CDR3 spans 14 amino acids. V lost 5 bases, J lost 5 bases, and 16 bases lay in between. The CDR3 DNA, read in part, is TGTGCCAGCAGCCCCGGTACAGGGAGAGACGAG. Amino acids: CASSPGTGRDE. The whole CDR3 protein reads CASSPGTGRDEQYF.

With respect to this clone: The read ends 3 residues shy of where the CDR3 ends; the end is completed using the germline J gene. The V gene is TRBV6-2 or TRBV6-3, the J gene TRBJ2-2, with D possibly matching TRBD2 (5 bases). The CDR3 is made up of 14 amino acids. Trimming removed 7 bases from V and 8 bases from J, with 17 bases in between. CDR1 MNHEY and CDR2 SVGEGT come from the germline V gene. The DNA read from the CDR3 is TGTGCCAGCAACGATGTCGGGGAAACGGGGGAG. This gives the protein CASNDVGETGE. Given in full, the CDR3 is CASNDVGETGELFF.

Of note for this clone: The sequence runs out 3 residues before the end of the CDR3; the remainder is reconstructed from the germline J gene. The chain combines TRBV29-1 with TRBJ1-4, with 7 bases matching TRBD1. The V gene's germline CDR1 is SQVTM and CDR2 ANQGSEA. Trimming cost V 7 bases and J 6 bases; bases outside gene matches: 8. This CDR3 is built from 13 residues. The CDR3 reads CSALGGADEKLFF. The CDR3 bases that were read are TGCAGCGCGTTAGGGGGCGCGGATGAAAAA.

About this clone: The read comes to an end 3 residues before the CDR3 does, leaving the germline J gene to fill in the end. This chain connects TRBV19 to TRBJ2-3; 8 nucleotides match TRBD1. This CDR3 has 16 amino acids. The J segment lost 1 base and the V segment lost 2 bases, leaving 5 bases of the junction unmatched. Germline loops: CDR1 LNHDA, CDR2 SQIVND (reference sequence). This chain's CDR3 is CASSILSDRGTDTQYF. The covered CDR3 bases are TGTGCCAGTAGTATACTATCGGACAGGGGCACAGATACG. The full variable domain, its missing parts supplied by reference TRBV19 and TRBJ2-3, is DGGITQSPKYLFRKEGQNVTLSCEQNLNHDAMYWYRQDPGQGLRLIYYSQIVNDFQKGDIAEGYSVSREKKESFPLTVTSAQKNPTAFYLCASSILSDRGTDTQYFGPGTRLTVL.

As for this clone: The CDR3 extends 3 residues past the end of the read, so its final part is completed from the germline J gene. V gene TRBV7-6 combines with J gene TRBJ2-4; D may be TRBD1 (6 bases). CDR1 SGHVS and CDR2 FNYEAQ come from the germline V gene. This CDR3 spans 16 amino acids. CDR3 sequence: CASSLASSGANYGQYF. The sequenced CDR3 bases are TGTGCCAGCAGCTTAGCGTCGTCAGGGGCTAACTATGGT.

In regard to this clone: The read terminates 3 residues before the CDR3 end, so the remaining end is supplied by the germline J gene. The V gene is TRBV18, the J gene TRBJ1-2, with D possibly matching TRBD1 (5 bases). Germline loops: CDR1 KGHSH, CDR2 LQKENI. The length of the CDR3 is 15 residues. V lost 5 bases and J lost 5, with 18 bases in between. CDR3 region: CASSSGRERYYGYTF. Partial CDR3 DNA: TGTGCCAGCTCATCAGGGAGGGAGAGGTATTATGGC.

Remarks on this clone: The CDR3 end lies 3 residues beyond the end of the read and is filled in from the germline J gene. The chain carries TRBV12-5 and TRBJ2-3; D remains ambiguous. The germline V gene has CDR1 LGHNT and CDR2 FRNRAP. This CDR3 contains 16 residues. V was trimmed by 2 bases and J by 0 bases, leaving 12 bases between them. CDR3 protein: CASGLTVRTSTDTQYF. CDR3 DNA, as far as it was read: TGTGCTAGTGGTTTGACGGTACGTACTAGCACAGATACG.

Points on this clone: The missing CDR3 end, 3 residues past where the read stops, is filled in from the germline J gene. This chain uses TRBV30 with TRBJ2-7, with 7 bases identical to TRBD1. Germline lookup yields CDR1 GTSNPN and CDR2 SVGIG (reference sequence). The CDR3 is 12 residues long. Losses at the gene ends were 6 bases for V and 3 bases for J; bases not matched to a gene: 5. The CDR3 region is CACHDRDYEQYF. The CDR3 DNA, read in part, is TGTGCCTGTCACGACAGGGACTACGAG.